A selection of T cell receptor beta chains follows, all from one sample in a study of long-term antiretroviral therapy in people with HIV. Sequenced by immunoSEQ multiplex PCR; TCRdb stores in-frame clones only, minus some. The repertoire holds about 21,000 clones, with approximately 86% as singletons. Sequencing was performed on unsorted PBMCs, taken at the start of antiretroviral therapy. The source of these receptors is a man aged 50-60 years with HIV. Both conserved end residues are part of each CDR3. The order of the fields is D gene, V gene, clone size, J gene, CDR3 protein, CDR3 DNA. A D gene is named only where the DNA matches it firmly. Size is stated for part of the rows, as once, few or many counts, or as a class when the clone is expanded.

D gene: -
V gene: TRBV28
clone size: -
J gene: TRBJ2-7
CDR3 protein: CASSPDGSYEQYF
CDR3 DNA: TGTGCCAGCAGCCCGGACGGCTCCTACGAGCAGTACTTC

D gene: TRBD2
V gene: TRBV6-1
clone size: -
J gene: TRBJ2-7
CDR3 protein: CASSEVPGTSGTPYEQYF
CDR3 DNA: TGTGCCAGCAGTGAAGTACCCGGGACTAGCGGAACTCCCTACGAGCAGTACTTC

D gene: -
V gene: TRBV19
clone size: once
J gene: TRBJ1-2
CDR3 protein: CASSHGRVDGYTF
CDR3 DNA: TGTGCCAGTAGCCATGGCAGGGTCGACGGCTACACCTTC

D gene: TRBD1
V gene: TRBV19
clone size: -
J gene: TRBJ2-1
CDR3 protein: CASSLQGARGNEQFF
CDR3 DNA: TGTGCCAGTAGTCTTCAGGGGGCCCGGGGGAATGAGCAGTTCTTC

D gene: -
V gene: TRBV2
clone size: few
J gene: TRBJ2-2
CDR3 protein: CASISLGGTGELFF
CDR3 DNA: TGTGCCAGCATCTCCCTTGGGGGCACCGGGGAGCTGTTTTTT

D gene: TRBD2
V gene: TRBV7-7
clone size: -
J gene: TRBJ2-3
CDR3 protein: CASSPSTSGRSTDTQYF
CDR3 DNA: TGTGCTAGCAGCCCGTCTACTAGCGGGCGGAGCACAGATACGCAGTATTTT

D gene: -
V gene: TRBV15
clone size: -
J gene: TRBJ2-2
CDR3 protein: CATLGGGELFF
CDR3 DNA: TGTGCCACGTTGGGGGGCGGGGAGCTGTTTTTT

D gene: TRBD1
V gene: TRBV5-4
clone size: -
J gene: TRBJ2-7
CDR3 protein: CAISRGPGTGYEQYF
CDR3 DNA: TGTGCCATTTCAAGGGGGCCAGGGACAGGCTACGAGCAGTACTTC

D gene: -
V gene: TRBV5-1
clone size: -
J gene: TRBJ1-3
CDR3 protein: CASSLEPRGASGNTIYF
CDR3 DNA: TGCGCCAGCAGCTTGGAACCCCGGGGGGCCTCTGGAAACACCATATATTTT

D gene: -
V gene: TRBV28
clone size: medium-sized
J gene: TRBJ1-1
CDR3 protein: CASSLWQHSEAFF
CDR3 DNA: TGTGCCAGCAGTTTATGGCAACATAGTGAAGCTTTCTTT

D gene: TRBD2
V gene: TRBV7-9
clone size: -
J gene: TRBJ2-1
CDR3 protein: CASGSTSAYNEQFF
CDR3 DNA: TGTGCCAGCGGCTCGACTAGCGCCTACAATGAGCAGTTCTTC

D gene: -
V gene: TRBV27
clone size: -
J gene: TRBJ2-5
CDR3 protein: CASRSTGRGETQYF
CDR3 DNA: TGTGCCAGCAGATCTACAGGGAGGGGAGAGACCCAGTACTTC

D gene: -
V gene: TRBV5-4
clone size: -
J gene: TRBJ2-7
CDR3 protein: CASSLMDGNDEQYF
CDR3 DNA: TGTGCCAGCAGCTTGATGGACGGGAACGACGAGCAGTACTTC

D gene: -
V gene: TRBV30
clone size: -
J gene: TRBJ2-7
CDR3 protein: CAWSVPGIRYEQYF
CDR3 DNA: TGTGCCTGGAGTGTCCCGGGGATCAGGTACGAGCAGTACTTC

D gene: TRBD1
V gene: TRBV27
clone size: -
J gene: TRBJ2-1
CDR3 protein: CASTTGTGNNEQFF
CDR3 DNA: TGTGCCAGTACAACCGGGACAGGGAACAATGAGCAGTTCTTC

D gene: TRBD2
V gene: TRBV6-5
clone size: -
J gene: TRBJ2-3
CDR3 protein: CASSYSSGNTDTQYF
CDR3 DNA: TGTGCCAGCAGTTACTCTAGCGGGAACACAGATACGCAGTATTTT

D gene: TRBD1
V gene: TRBV25-1
clone size: -
J gene: TRBJ2-7
CDR3 protein: CASSEADRATYEQYF
CDR3 DNA: TGTGCCAGCAGTGAGGCGGACAGGGCGACCTACGAGCAGTACTTC

D gene: -
V gene: TRBV28
clone size: -
J gene: TRBJ2-7
CDR3 protein: CASSRDYEQYF
CDR3 DNA: TGTGCCAGCAGTAGGGATTACGAGCAGTACTTC

D gene: -
V gene: TRBV7-2
clone size: -
J gene: TRBJ1-5
CDR3 protein: CASSLEPQDIFIQPQHF
CDR3 DNA: TGTGCCAGCAGCTTAGAGCCGCAGGACATATTTATTCAGCCCCAGCATTTT

D gene: -
V gene: TRBV11-2
clone size: -
J gene: TRBJ2-5
CDR3 protein: CASSSEGSQETQYF
CDR3 DNA: TGTGCCAGCAGCTCGGAGGGGTCACAAGAGACCCAGTACTTC

D gene: -
V gene: TRBV6-1
clone size: -
J gene: TRBJ2-3
CDR3 protein: CAGEGGHTDTQYF
CDR3 DNA: TGTGCGGGGGAGGGGGGACACACAGATACGCAGTATTTT

D gene: -
V gene: TRBV6-1
clone size: -
J gene: TRBJ1-5
CDR3 protein: CASSVSGQYSNQPQHF
CDR3 DNA: TGTGCCAGCAGTGTTTCGGGCCAGTATAGCAATCAGCCCCAGCATTTT

D gene: -
V gene: TRBV7-9
clone size: once
J gene: TRBJ2-2
CDR3 protein: CASSFMAVTRTGELFF
CDR3 DNA: TGTGCCAGCAGCTTCATGGCCGTGACCAGGACCGGGGAGCTGTTTTTT

D gene: -
V gene: TRBV12-5
clone size: -
J gene: TRBJ1-1
CDR3 protein: CASGGGGFLMNTEAFF
CDR3 DNA: TGTGCTAGTGGTGGGGGGGGATTTTTAATGAACACTGAAGCTTTCTTT

D gene: TRBD2
V gene: TRBV2
clone size: -
J gene: TRBJ2-1
CDR3 protein: CASGAAGNSYNEQFF
CDR3 DNA: TGTGCCAGCGGGGCAGCGGGGAACTCCTACAATGAGCAGTTCTTC

D gene: TRBD2
V gene: TRBV18
clone size: -
J gene: TRBJ2-1
CDR3 protein: CASKPSGLYNEQFF
CDR3 DNA: TGTGCCAGCAAGCCTAGCGGACTATACAATGAGCAGTTCTTC

D gene: -
V gene: TRBV2
clone size: -
J gene: TRBJ1-4
CDR3 protein: CASEKDTNEKLFF
CDR3 DNA: TGTGCCAGCGAAAAGGACACGAATGAAAAACTGTTTTTT

D gene: TRBD2
V gene: TRBV4-3
clone size: -
J gene: TRBJ2-1
CDR3 protein: CASSPRRGGSLRLQQFF
CDR3 DNA: TGCGCCAGCAGCCCCCGACGTGGCGGGAGTCTTCGTCTACAGCAGTTCTTC

D gene: TRBD2
V gene: TRBV4-3
clone size: once
J gene: TRBJ2-3
CDR3 protein: CASSRTSGGATDTQYF
CDR3 DNA: TGCGCCAGCAGCCGCACTAGCGGGGGGGCAACAGATACGCAGTATTTT

D gene: TRBD1
V gene: TRBV27
clone size: -
J gene: TRBJ1-5
CDR3 protein: CARARVVTGDKVSNQPQHF
CDR3 DNA: TGTGCCAGGGCCCGGGTCGTAACAGGGGACAAAGTTAGCAATCAGCCCCAGCATTTT

D gene: TRBD1
V gene: TRBV19
clone size: -
J gene: TRBJ1-5
CDR3 protein: CASSIRYRQGEGQPQHF
CDR3 DNA: TGTGCCAGTAGTATCCGGTACAGACAGGGCGAAGGTCAGCCCCAGCATTTT

D gene: -
V gene: TRBV5-1
clone size: -
J gene: TRBJ1-1
CDR3 protein: CASSLANTGRQTEAFF
CDR3 DNA: TGCGCCAGCAGCTTGGCCAACACAGGGAGGCAGACTGAAGCTTTCTTT

D gene: -
V gene: TRBV5-1
clone size: -
J gene: TRBJ1-6
CDR3 protein: CASSLVSPGNSPLHF
CDR3 DNA: TGCGCCAGCAGCTTGGTATCTCCGGGGAATTCACCCCTCCACTTT

D gene: -
V gene: TRBV4-1
clone size: -
J gene: TRBJ1-6
CDR3 protein: CASSLEEGRNSPLHF
CDR3 DNA: TGCGCCAGCAGCCTGGAGGAGGGGAGGAATTCACCCCTCCACTTT

D gene: -
V gene: TRBV13
clone size: few
J gene: TRBJ2-1
CDR3 protein: CASSLIATWEQFF
CDR3 DNA: TGTGCCAGCAGCTTAATAGCGACTTGGGAGCAGTTCTTC

D gene: -
V gene: TRBV11-2
clone size: -
J gene: TRBJ1-2
CDR3 protein: CASSLNSYGYTF
CDR3 DNA: TGTGCCAGCAGCTTAAACAGCTATGGCTACACCTTC

D gene: TRBD1
V gene: TRBV29-1
clone size: -
J gene: TRBJ1-2
CDR3 protein: CSVDNRDRANYGYTF
CDR3 DNA: TGCAGCGTTGACAACCGGGACAGGGCCAACTATGGCTACACCTTC

D gene: -
V gene: TRBV7-2
clone size: few
J gene: TRBJ2-7
CDR3 protein: CASSLQFYEQYF
CDR3 DNA: TGTGCCAGCAGCTTACAGTTCTACGAGCAGTACTTC

D gene: -
V gene: TRBV28
clone size: -
J gene: TRBJ1-2
CDR3 protein: CASSNTPTWANGYTF
CDR3 DNA: TGTGCCAGCAGTAACACCCCCACCTGGGCGAATGGCTACACCTTC